The 30 T cell receptor beta chains in this list originate from one sample, sequenced in a study of T cell responses to AZD1222 COVID-19 vaccine. The method was immunoSEQ multiplex PCR; TCRdb's version includes in-frame clones alone and lacks a portion of them. The table lists 100,000 or so clones, about nine tenths of them singletons. The sample in question was peripheral blood, obtained on day 0 of AZD1222 vaccination. The receptors originated from an adult in good health.

This clone was detected only a few times. This sequence joins TRBV6-2 or TRBV6-3 and TRBJ2-7, with D possibly TRBD1 on 5 matching bases. Germline V gene lookup returns CDR1 MNHEY and CDR2 SVGEGT. Trimming stripped 6 bases from V and 2 bases from J, with 14 bases between. CDR3 length: 14 amino acids. The CDR3 region is CASSWTYDTYEQYF. DNA for the CDR3: TGTGCCAGCAGCTGGACATACGATACCTACGAGCAGTACTTC.

The CDR3, as DNA: TGTGCCAGCAGCTTAGGCCAGTTGGGACAGGACGAGCAGTACTTC. It translates to CASSLGQLGQDEQYF. The genes are TRBV7-2 and TRBJ2-7; 8 bases fit TRBD1. This CDR3 spans 15 amino acids. Trimming removed 1 base from V and 5 bases from J; junction bases left unmatched: 7. Germline V lookup: CDR1 SGHTA, CDR2 FQGNSA.

This clone was observed a single time. The J gene is TRBJ1-1, the V gene TRBV18; maybe TRBD1 (5 bases). The germline gives CDR1 KGHSH, CDR2 LQKENI. The CDR3 consists of 14 residues. The V and J ends lost 2 bases and 5 bases respectively, with 12 bases between them. CDR3 DNA sequence: TGTGCCAGCTCACCAACGGGGCGGGGAACTGAAGCTTTCTTT. It encodes CASSPTGRGTEAFF.

V gene TRBV30 combines with J gene TRBJ2-2; D possibly matches TRBD1 or TRBD2 (5 bases each). The germline gives CDR1 GTSNPN, CDR2 SVGIG (reference sequence). This CDR3 comprises 14 residues. V lost 6 bases and J lost 2, with 13 bases in between. The CDR3, as DNA: TGTGCCTGCAACCGGGACCTAAACACCGGGGAGCTGTTTTTT. Translating gives CACNRDLNTGELFF.

This CDR3 is CASSLGTDYNEQFF. CDR3 DNA: TGTGCCAGCAGCCTGGGGACAGATTACAATGAGCAGTTCTTC. The chain employs TRBV5-6 and TRBJ2-1; TRBD1 matches at 7 bases. Germline CDR1 is SGHDT and CDR2 is YYEEEE. V shed 4 bases and J 4 bases; nucleotides not matched to a gene: 5. CDR3 size: 14 residues.

The chain links TRBV4-1 to TRBJ1-2, with TRBD1 matching 7 bases. Germline CDR1 and CDR2: MGHRA and YSYEKL. Trimming cost V 2 bases and J 4 bases; bases outside gene matches: 1. The CDR3 has 13 residues. CDR3 coding DNA: TGCGCCAGCAGCCAAACAGGGGCCTATGGCTACACCTTC. Its translation: CASSQTGAYGYTF.

V gene TRBV15 combines with J gene TRBJ1-5, with D tentatively TRBD1 (5 bases). Deletions cut 0 bases from V and 2 bases from J, with 14 bases between. This CDR3 spans 17 amino acids. Per the germline V gene, CDR1 is LNHNV and CDR2 is YYDKDF (reference sequence). CDR3 coding DNA: TGTGCCACCAGCAGAGATAGGTGGGACGTCCGCAATCAGCCCCAGCATTTT. This translates into CATSRDRWDVRNQPQHF.

The chain recombines TRBV4-3 with TRBJ1-6, with TRBD1 identical over 8 bases. The CDR3 is 16 amino acids. V was pared by 3 bases and J by 7 bases, with 8 bases of the junction left unmatched. The germline V gene encodes CDR1 LGHNA and CDR2 YSLEER. DNA of the CDR3: TGCGCCAGCAGCCAGGACAGGGTTATACTGAATTCACCCCTCCACTTT. Protein: CASSQDRVILNSPLHF.

V is TRBV7-9 and J is TRBJ2-1; the D is unclear. Trimming removed 3 bases at V and 0 bases at J, with 3 bases between. Germline CDR1 and CDR2: SEHNR and FQNEAQ (reference sequence). The CDR3 has 13 amino acids. The CDR3 DNA follows: TGTGCCAGCAGCTTGAGCTCCTACAATGAGCAGTTCTTC. The encoded protein is CASSLSSYNEQFF.

This chain connects TRBV7-2 to TRBJ2-7, with 12 bases matching TRBD1. Germline V gene data show CDR1 as SGHTA and CDR2 as FQGNSA. This CDR3 comprises 16 residues. Losses at the gene ends were 1 base for V and 4 bases for J; bases not matched to a gene: 5. CDR3 sequence (DNA): TGTGCCAGCAGCTTAGAGGGGACAGGGGGCACGTACGAGCAGTACTTC. This encodes CASSLEGTGGTYEQYF.

V and J are TRBV10-3 and TRBJ1-2; TRBD1 matches at 12 bases. Trimming cost V 4 bases and J 6 bases; bases outside gene matches: 6. Germline-derived CDR1 and CDR2 are ENHRY and SYGVKD. The CDR3 is 15 residues long. Here the CDR3 DNA reads TGTGCCATCAGTGTTCCGGGACAGGGGGCGGATGGCTACACCTTC. It codes for CAISVPGQGADGYTF.

The V and J genes are TRBV5-6 and TRBJ1-2; 7 bases fit TRBD1. The CDR3 is 15 residues long. V was clipped by 4 bases and J by 5 bases; unmatched bases: 11. Germline V gene lookup returns CDR1 SGHDT and CDR2 YYEEEE. CDR3 residues: CASSTTPTGRYGYTF. As DNA, the CDR3 is TGTGCCAGCAGCACGACACCGACAGGGCGTTATGGCTACACCTTC. Full variable domain (outside the CDR3, taken from reference TRBV5-6 and TRBJ1-2): DAGVTQSPTHLIKTRGQQVTLRCSPKSGHDTVSWYQQALGQGPQFIFQYYEEEERQRGNFPDRFSGHQFPNYSSELNVNALLLGDSALYLCASSTTPTGRYGYTFGSGTRLTVV.

The chain is built from TRBV7-3 and TRBJ2-1; 9 nucleotides agree with TRBD2. With V trimmed by 1 base and J by 8 bases, 6 bases remained unmatched. The CDR3 spans 15 residues. Germline loops: CDR1 SGHTA, CDR2 FQGTGA. CDR3 residues: CASSLKAGGPHEQFF. CDR3 sequence (DNA): TGTGCCAGCAGCTTAAAGGCGGGGGGGCCTCATGAGCAGTTCTTC. The whole variable domain, remainder taken from reference TRBV7-3 and TRBJ2-1, is GAGVSQTPSNKVTEKGKYVELRCDPISGHTALYWYRQSLGQGPEFLIYFQGTGAADDSGLPNDRFFAVRPEGSVSTLKIQRTERGDSAVYLCASSLKAGGPHEQFFGPGTRLTVL.

In DNA, the CDR3 is TGTGCCAGCTCAATAGGACAGGGGTATAATTCACCCCTCCACTTT. Residues: CASSIGQGYNSPLHF. This rearrangement joins TRBV18 to TRBJ1-6; 9 bases align to TRBD1. The V gene end was trimmed by 5 bases and the J gene end by 4 bases; junction bases not matched to a gene: 3. This CDR3 is 15 amino acids long. Germline assignment: CDR1 KGHSH and CDR2 LQKENI.

This clone was seen only a few times. The V and J genes are TRBV15 and TRBJ2-7; no firm D call. Germline CDR1 is LNHNV and CDR2 is YYDKDF (reference sequence). Trimming removed 5 bases at V and 2 bases at J, with 13 bases between. The CDR3 sequence is 14 residues long. CDR3 loop: CATSARVYPYEQYF. The CDR3 coding sequence is TGTGCCACCAGCGCCCGAGTATACCCCTACGAGCAGTACTTC.

The chain has TRBV10-2 and TRBJ1-6; 9 bases map to TRBD1. CDR3 length: 14 residues. The germline CDR1 and CDR2 sequences are WSHSY and SAAADI. J was trimmed by 10 bases and V by 6 bases; bases with no gene match: 7. This chain's CDR3 is CASSPGQGQSPLHF. The CDR3 nucleotides read TGCGCCAGCAGCCCCGGACAGGGGCAATCACCCCTCCACTTT.

The rearrangement joins TRBV6-5 to TRBJ2-7, with 9 bases identical to TRBD1. The CDR3 runs 15 residues. V shed 3 bases and J 2 bases; nucleotides not matched to a gene: 5. Per the germline V gene, CDR1 is MNHEY and CDR2 is SVGAGI. CDR3 residues: CASSYLDRGTYEQYF. CDR3 sequence (DNA): TGTGCCAGCAGTTATTTGGACAGGGGCACCTACGAGCAGTACTTC.

The J gene is TRBJ2-7, the V gene TRBV3-1 (or the pseudogene TRBV3-2); TRBD1 matches at 10 bases. V shed 8 bases and J 5 bases; nucleotides not matched to a gene: 9. The CDR3 loop spans 14 amino acids. The germline V gene has CDR1 LGHDT and CDR2 YNNKEL (reference sequence). CDR3 DNA sequence: TGTGCCAGCTCACTTACCGGGACAGGGGACGAGCAGTACTTC. This codes for CASSLTGTGDEQYF.

This clone was recorded a few times. The J gene is TRBJ1-1, the V gene TRBV6-5; 7 bases line up with TRBD1. Germline CDR1 MNHEY, CDR2 SVGAGI. CDR3 length equals 13 residues. The trim removed 6 bases at V and 1 base at J, leaving 2 bases unmatched. The CDR3 spells CASRAGGNTEAFF. In DNA, the CDR3 is TGTGCCAGCAGGGCAGGGGGGAACACTGAAGCTTTCTTT.

This clone was detected only once. This chain uses TRBV2 with TRBJ1-3; D gene unclear. CDR1 SNHLY and CDR2 FYNNEI come from the germline V gene. Trimming took 3 bases from V and 4 from J, leaving 19 bases between them. The CDR3 length is 17 residues. CDR3 amino acids: CASSEQRPELGGNTIYF. In DNA, the CDR3 is TGTGCCAGCAGTGAGCAGAGACCAGAATTGGGAGGAAACACCATATATTTT.

The chain is built from TRBV9 and TRBJ1-3; D perhaps matches TRBD1 (6 bases). This CDR3 comprises 15 residues. Trimming took off 4 bases at V and 4 bases at J, with 15 bases between the two ends. From germline, CDR1 is SGDLS and CDR2 YYNGEE. This CDR3 is CASSPRFGGGNTIYF. The CDR3 DNA reads TGTGCCAGCAGCCCCCGGTTCGGGGGCGGAAACACCATATATTTT.

CDR3 in DNA: TGTGCCTGGAGTTCAGGGGGCCCTGAAGCTTTCTTT. Encoded protein: CAWSSGGPEAFF. V gene TRBV30 combines with J gene TRBJ1-1, with 8 bases matching TRBD1. The J segment lost 6 bases and the V segment lost 2 bases, leaving 2 bases of the junction unmatched. CDR3 length equals 12 residues. Germline V lookup: CDR1 GTSNPN, CDR2 SVGIG (reference sequence).

The chain uses TRBV4-3 and TRBJ2-3, with TRBD2 matching over 10 bases. This CDR3 is 16 amino acids long. Germline V CDR1 and CDR2: LGHNA, YSLEER. V lost 1 base to trimming and J lost 6 bases; unmatched junction nucleotides: 7. CDR3 nucleotides: TGCGCCAGCAGCCAAGGGAGCGGGGGGGCCGGGGATACGCAGTATTTT. Amino acid sequence: CASSQGSGGAGDTQYF.

The V call is TRBV9, the J call TRBJ2-1; maybe TRBD2 (7 bases). Trimming removed 0 bases from V and 2 bases from J, with 9 bases in between. CDR3 length: 15 residues. The germline gives CDR1 SGDLS, CDR2 YYNGEE. The CDR3 DNA sequence: TGTGCCAGCAGCGTAGAGGGGGGGACCTACAATGAGCAGTTCTTC. Its protein product is CASSVEGGTYNEQFF.

This chain links TRBV5-1 with TRBJ1-1; unclear D gene. V was cut by 4 bases and J by 2 bases, with 9 bases left in between. CDR3 length equals 13 residues. The germline V gene encodes CDR1 SGHRS and CDR2 YFSETQ. CDR3 coding DNA: TGCGCCAGCAGCCCAAACGGTAACACTGAAGCTTTCTTT. This translates into CASSPNGNTEAFF.

The CDR3 spells CAADRRGSYGYTF. In DNA, the CDR3 is TGTGCCGCGGACAGACGAGGATCTTATGGCTACACCTTC. This chain connects TRBV6-5 to TRBJ1-2; tentative D call: TRBD1 (6 bases). The CDR3 consists of 13 residues. Germline-derived CDR1 and CDR2 are MNHEY and SVGAGI. V lost 11 bases and J 5 bases, leaving 18 bases between the germline ends.

The chain recombines TRBV2 with TRBJ1-2; D is unresolved. V gave up 2 bases and J gave up 0 bases, with 10 bases separating them. Germline loops: CDR1 SNHLY, CDR2 FYNNEI. The CDR3 covers 15 residues. The CDR3 DNA reads TGTGCCAGCAGTGAATGGCACTCATCTAACTATGGCTACACCTTC. This sequence encodes CASSEWHSSNYGYTF.

The chain combines TRBV5-1 with TRBJ1-2; tentative D call: TRBD1 (5 bases). CDR3 length equals 13 residues. Per germline, CDR1 SGHRS and CDR2 YFSETQ. Trimming removed 0 bases from V and 4 bases from J, with 7 bases in between. The DNA of the CDR3 is TGCGCCAGCAGCTTGGAGGGGTCCTATGGCTACACCTTC. Translating it yields CASSLEGSYGYTF.

The rearrangement links TRBV9 to TRBJ1-2, with D perhaps matching TRBD1 (5 bases). The V end was cut by 0 bases, the J end by 2 bases, with 11 bases between. CDR3 length: 15 residues. Germline CDR1 and CDR2: SGDLS and YYNGEE. The CDR3, as DNA: TGTGCCAGCAGCGTAGGGGGCCGGGACAACTATGGCTACACCTTC. This translates into CASSVGGRDNYGYTF.

The chain carries TRBV10-3 and TRBJ2-1; the match to TRBD2 covers 12 bases. The CDR3 runs 15 residues. V lost 8 bases, J lost 6 bases, and 8 bases stayed unmatched. CDR1 is ENHRY and CDR2 is SYGVKD in the germline V gene. CDR3 DNA sequence: TGTGCCATCGCCGGCCTAGCGGGGGGGCCCAATGAGCAGTTCTTC. Protein product: CAIAGLAGGPNEQFF.